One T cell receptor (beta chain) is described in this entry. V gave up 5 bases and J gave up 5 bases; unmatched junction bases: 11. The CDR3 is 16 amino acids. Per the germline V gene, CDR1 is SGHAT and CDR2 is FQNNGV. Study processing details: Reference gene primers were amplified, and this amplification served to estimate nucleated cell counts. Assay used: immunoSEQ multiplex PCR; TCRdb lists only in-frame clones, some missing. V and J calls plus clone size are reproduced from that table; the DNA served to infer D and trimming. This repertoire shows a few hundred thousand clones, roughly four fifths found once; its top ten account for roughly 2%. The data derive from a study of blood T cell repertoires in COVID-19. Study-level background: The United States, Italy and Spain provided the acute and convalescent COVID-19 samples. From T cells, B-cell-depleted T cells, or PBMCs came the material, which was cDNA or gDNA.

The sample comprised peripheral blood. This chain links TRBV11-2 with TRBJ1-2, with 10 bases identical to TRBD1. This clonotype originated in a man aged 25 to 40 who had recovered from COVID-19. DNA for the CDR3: TGTGCCAGCAGCGTATCGACAGGGGGCGACTGGTATGGCTACACCTTC. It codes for CASSVSTGGDWYGYTF.